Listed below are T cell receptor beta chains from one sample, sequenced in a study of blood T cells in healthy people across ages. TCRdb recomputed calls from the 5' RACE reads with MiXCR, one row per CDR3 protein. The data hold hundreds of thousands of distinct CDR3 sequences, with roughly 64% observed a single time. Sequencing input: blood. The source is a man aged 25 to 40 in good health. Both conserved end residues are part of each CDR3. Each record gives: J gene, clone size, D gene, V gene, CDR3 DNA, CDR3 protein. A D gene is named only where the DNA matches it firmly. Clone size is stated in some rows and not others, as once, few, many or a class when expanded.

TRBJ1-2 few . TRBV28 TGTGCCAGCAGTTTATCCGGGGCTTACCCTTTCGGAGGCTACACCTTC CASSLSGAYPFGGYTF
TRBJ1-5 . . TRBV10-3 TGTGCCATCAGCCAGGGTCAGGGGCAGCCCCAGCATTTT CAISQGQGQPQHF
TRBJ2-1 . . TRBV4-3 TGCGCCAGCAGCCAAGCCCAGGGGAACAATGAGCAGTTCTTC CASSQAQGNNEQFF
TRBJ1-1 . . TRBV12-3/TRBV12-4 TGTGCCAGCAGTATAACCACTGAAGCTTTCTTT CASSITTEAFF
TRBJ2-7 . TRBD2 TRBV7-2 TGTGCCAGCAGCGCATGGAGCCTAGCGGGAGGCCCTTACTACGAGCAGTACTTC CASSAWSLAGGPYYEQYF
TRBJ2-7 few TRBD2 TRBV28 TGTGCCAGCAGTTTCCCTAGCGGAGACGGGTCCTACGAGCAGTACTTC CASSFPSGDGSYEQYF
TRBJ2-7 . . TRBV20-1 TGCAGTGCTAGTTCGACCCGTGACGAGCAGTACTTC CSASSTRDEQYF
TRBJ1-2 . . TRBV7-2 TGTGCCAGCAGCTTCGCAGACTATGGCTACACCTTC CASSFADYGYTF
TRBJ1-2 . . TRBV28 TGTGCCAGCAGCTTGGGGGGAAGGAATGGCTACACCTTC CASSLGGRNGYTF
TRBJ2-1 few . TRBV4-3 TGCGCCAGCAGCCGCGTACGGGGCGGCTACAATGAGCAGTTCTTC CASSRVRGGYNEQFF
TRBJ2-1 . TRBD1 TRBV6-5 TGTGCCAGCAGTCCAACCTCCAGGGGGAATGAGCAGTTCTTC CASSPTSRGNEQFF
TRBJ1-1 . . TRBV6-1 TGTGCCAGCAGGGAAGCTATTTTTGAAGGCACTGAAGCTTTCTTT CASREAIFEGTEAFF
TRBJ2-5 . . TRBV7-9 TGTGCCAACCAAGGGGAGACCCAGTACTTC CANQGETQYF
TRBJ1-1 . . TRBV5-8 TGTGCCAGCTTCCGGGGTCGGGGGGCTTTCTTT CASFRGRGAFF
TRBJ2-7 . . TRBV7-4 TGTGCCAGCCCCGTTAAAGGGGGAGATGTTTTGGGTTACGAGCAGTACTTC CASPVKGGDVLGYEQYF
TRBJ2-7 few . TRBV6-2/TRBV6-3 TGTGCCAGCAGTTACTTCCGACCGGGGCAAGACGAGCAGTACTTC CASSYFRPGQDEQYF
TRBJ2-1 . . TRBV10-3 TGTGCCATCAACCCGGGGGAACACAATGAGCAGTTCTTC CAINPGEHNEQFF
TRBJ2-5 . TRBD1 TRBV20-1 TGCAGTGCTCTAAAACCTGGGACAGGGAGGCTTAGGCGCGAAGAGACCCAGTACTTC CSALKPGTGRLRREETQYF
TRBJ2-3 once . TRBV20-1 TGCAGTGCTGGACCGGCTACAGATACGCAGTATTTT CSAGPATDTQYF
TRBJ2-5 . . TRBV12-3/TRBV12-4 TGTGCCAGCAGTCCTCTTCAAAAGACCCAGTACTTC CASSPLQKTQYF
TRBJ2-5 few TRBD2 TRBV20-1 TGCAGTGCTTCCCCTACTAGCGGGACACAAGAGACCCAGTACTTC CSASPTSGTQETQYF
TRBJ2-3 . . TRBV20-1 TGCAGTGCCAGAACGGTGAGAGAGGTAGATACGCAGTATTTT CSARTVREVDTQYF
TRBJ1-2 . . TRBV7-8 TGTGCCAGCAGCCCCCCAGGGTACGATGGCTACACCTTC CASSPPGYDGYTF
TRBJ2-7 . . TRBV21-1 TGTGCCTGCGGAGTTGAAGGGAAGTTTCTCCACAATGAGCAGTACTTC CACGVEGKFLHNEQYF
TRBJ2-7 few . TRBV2 TGTGCCAGCAGTGTTGAAGGGGGCTCCTACGAGCAGTACTTC CASSVEGGSYEQYF
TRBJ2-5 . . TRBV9 TGTGCCAGCAGCTCCCTCGGGACTTTGTACCAAGAGACCCAGTACTTC CASSSLGTLYQETQYF
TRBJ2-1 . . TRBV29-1 TGCAGCGTGGGCTTTGGATCGGTGCAGTTCTTC CSVGFGSVQFF
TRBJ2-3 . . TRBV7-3 TGTGCCAGCAGGAACAGGGGCACAGATACGCAGTATTTT CASRNRGTDTQYF
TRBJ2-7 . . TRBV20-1 TGCAGTGCCGCGGGCAGGCTTTCAAACGAGCAGTACTTC CSAAGRLSNEQYF
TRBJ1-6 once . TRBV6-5 TGTGCCAGCAGTTTCCAGCCCGCGTATCCGACTTCTTCACCCCTCCACTTT CASSFQPAYPTSSPLHF
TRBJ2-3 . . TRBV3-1 TGTGCCAGCAGCCAAGTAGGGCTAGCCGGGACAGATACGCAGTATTTT CASSQVGLAGTDTQYF
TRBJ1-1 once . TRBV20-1 TGCAGTGCTAGAGCGGGCCAGGGACAAAGAGCTTTCTTT CSARAGQGQRAFF
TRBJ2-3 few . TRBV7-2 TGTGCCAGCAGCTTCCTACAAGCGCAGTATTTT CASSFLQAQYF
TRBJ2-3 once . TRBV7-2 TGTGCCAGCAGCTTTCGAAGTAACACAGATACGCAGTATTTT CASSFRSNTDTQYF
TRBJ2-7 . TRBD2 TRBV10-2 TGCGCCAGCAGTGGGACTAGCGGGAACTACGAGCAGTACTTC CASSGTSGNYEQYF
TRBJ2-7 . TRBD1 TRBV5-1 TGCGCCAGCAGCCCGGGACAGGGGCCGGGCTCCTACAATGAGCAGTACTTC CASSPGQGPGSYNEQYF
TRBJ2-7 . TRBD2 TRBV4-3 TGCGCCGGCAGCCAAACTAGCGGCGCCCCCTACGAGCAGTACTTC CAGSQTSGAPYEQYF
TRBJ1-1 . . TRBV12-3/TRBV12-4 TGTGCCAGCAGTCCGCGAGAGTGGAACACTGAAGCTTTCTTT CASSPREWNTEAFF
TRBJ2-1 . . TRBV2 TGTGCCAGCAGTGGGGGACCTATCTATGGGAATGAGCAGTTCTTC CASSGGPIYGNEQFF
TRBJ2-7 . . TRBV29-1 TGCAGCGTCAGGGAGGCCGAGCAGTACTTC CSVREAEQYF
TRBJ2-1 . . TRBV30 TGTGCCTGGAGTGTACGAGTGAGGGGTGAGCAGTTCTTC CAWSVRVRGEQFF
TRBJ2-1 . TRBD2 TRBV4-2 TGTGCCAGCAGCCAAGATCGTCCGGGGACTAGCCTTAGGAATGAGCAGTTCTTC CASSQDRPGTSLRNEQFF
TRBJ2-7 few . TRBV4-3 TGCGCCAGCAGCCAAGAGCGCCTATACGAGCAGTACTTC CASSQERLYEQYF
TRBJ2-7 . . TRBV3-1 TGTGCCAGCAGCCAAGATTCGGTGAGGGGTAACGAGCAGTACTTC CASSQDSVRGNEQYF
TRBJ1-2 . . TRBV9 TGTGCCAGCAGCGTAGAGGCTTCGGGCTACACCTTC CASSVEASGYTF
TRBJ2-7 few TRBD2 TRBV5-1 TGCGCCAGCAACTGGGGAGCGGGATCCTACGAGCAGTACTTC CASNWGAGSYEQYF
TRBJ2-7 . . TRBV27 TGTGCCAGCAGTTCCCTGGACGTCCCAAAACCCTACGAGCAGTACTTC CASSSLDVPKPYEQYF
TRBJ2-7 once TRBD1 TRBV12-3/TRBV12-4 TGTGCCAGCAGTATAGACACAGGGGGCAAAGACGAGCAGTACTTC CASSIDTGGKDEQYF